This T cell receptor (beta chain) was observed in a study of cytomegalovirus exposure and HLA in healthy donors. Findings and limits, study-wide: Some TCR beta chains (about 180 of them) were listed as cytomegalovirus-associated.

Trimming removed 4 bases from V and 3 bases from J; junction bases left unmatched: 2. This CDR3 is built from 13 residues. Germline CDR1 is MNHEY and CDR2 is SVGAGI. As concerns this clone: Its cognate antigen is unknown.

The table came from immunoSEQ multiplex PCR; TCRdb's copy has only in-frame clones and leaves some out. The sample gives some 130,000 clones, more than 70% of which show up once; 1.4% to 1.5% is in the top ten. This sequence originates from a man aged 25-40 years in good health and CMV-seronegative. The sample taken for sequencing was PBMCs. V usage is TRBV6-5 and J usage is TRBJ2-7; 8 positions match TRBD1. This CDR3 is CASSSGGYYEQYF. The CDR3 region has the DNA TGTGCCAGCAGTTCAGGGGGCTACTACGAGCAGTACTTC.